This TCR beta chain was observed in a study of human T cells and chemical hapten exposure. Study-wide context: Cases of alopecia areata, totalis or universalis occurred in a predominantly female patient group.

Time point meaning: patch test 1, 2 weeks after DPC sensitization. Treatment reported: therapeutic diphenylcyclopropenone sensitization with weekly scalp DPC. Unique molecular identifiers were attached to individual cDNA molecules within the library. In TCRdb, the RACE reads were re-called with MiXCR into one record per CDR3 protein. Here the sample spans roughly 120,000 distinct CDR3 sequences, 12% being singletons. This clonotype occurred many times. The V end was cut by 1 base, the J end by 5 bases, with 13 bases between. The CDR3 is 15 residues long. Per germline, CDR1 SEHNR and CDR2 FQNEAQ (reference sequence).

This TCR was recovered from a woman aged 45-65 years with alopecia areata. Some clones in this sample may be carry-over from other donors' samples. The chain is built from TRBV7-9 and TRBJ2-3; D may be TRBD1 or TRBD2 (5 bases each). The sample consisted of whole blood, taken in connection with sensitization to the hapten diphenylcyclopropenone (DPC). CDR3 DNA sequence: TGTGCCAGCAGCTTAGGGGGGTTTGAGGAAGATACGCAGTATTTT. Translation: CASSLGGFEEDTQYF.